The 10 T cell receptor beta chains reported below all come from one sample, sequenced in a study of blood T cells in healthy people across ages. A sample-barcoded 5' primer and a J-beta primer mix were used in a second PCR of roughly 6 to 11 cycles. Each CDR3 protein is one row after TCRdb ran MiXCR on the 5' RACE reads. Of about 1.7 million distinct CDR3 sequences listed, roughly 28% are singletons. The source material was blood. Receptor source: a woman younger than 45 in good health.

This clonotype was seen more than once but under ten times. This chain uses TRBV28 with TRBJ2-1; 7 positions agree with TRBD1. Germline V gene data show CDR1 as MDHEN and CDR2 as SYDVKM. With V trimmed by 2 bases and J by 6 bases, 16 bases remained unmatched. The CDR3 loop spans 18 amino acids. The CDR3 loop reads CASSLRRPTGSSFNEQFF. Here the CDR3 DNA reads TGTGCCAGCAGTTTACGTCGACCGACAGGGTCTAGTTTCAATGAGCAGTTCTTC. Together with reference TRBV28 and TRBJ2-1, the CDR3 gives the full variable domain: DVKVTQSSRYLVKRTGEKVFLECVQDMDHENMFWYRQDPGLGLRLIYFSYDVKMKEKGDIPEGYSVSREKKERFSLILESASTNQTSMYLCASSLRRPTGSSFNEQFFGPGTRLTVL.

This clonotype was counted at least ten times. This rearrangement joins TRBV19 to TRBJ2-5; 7 bases are shared with TRBD1. CDR1 LNHDA and CDR2 SQIVND come from the germline V gene (reference sequence). V trimming: 5 bases; J trimming: 2 bases; junction bases outside the gene matches: 5. This CDR3 comprises 14 residues. CDR3 in amino acids: CASSAWDRQETQYF. The CDR3 DNA sequence: TGTGCCAGTAGTGCATGGGACAGACAAGAGACCCAGTACTTC.

This clonotype has more than one count but fewer than ten. This sequence joins TRBV6-6 and TRBJ1-1; D uncertain. Between the trimmed V and J ends, which lost 6 bases and 5 bases, there was a span of 7 bases. This CDR3 has 11 amino acids. CDR1 is MNHNY, CDR2 SVGAGI, per germline (reference sequence). CDR3 loop: CASRLETEAFF. CDR3 in DNA: TGTGCCAGCAGGCTAGAAACTGAAGCTTTCTTT.

This chain uses TRBV6-5 with TRBJ2-1; tentatively, D is TRBD2 (6 bases). Germline CDR1 reads MNHEY; CDR2 reads SVGAGI. V gave up 2 bases and J gave up 4 bases, with 12 bases separating them. The CDR3 totals 15 residues. DNA of the CDR3: TGTGCCAGCAGTTACCGGGACGGGGGATACAATGAGCAGTTCTTC. It encodes CASSYRDGGYNEQFF.

This clonotype was detected a few times. The chain links TRBV7-9 to TRBJ2-5; weak D call: TRBD1 (6 bases). Germline V gene data show CDR1 as SEHNR and CDR2 as FQNEAQ (reference sequence). The CDR3 sequence is 16 residues long. The V and J ends lost 5 bases and 2 bases respectively, with 18 bases between them. The CDR3: CASSRPGVLFQETQYF. As DNA, the CDR3 is TGTGCCAGCAGCAGACCAGGGGTTTTGTTTCAAGAGACCCAGTACTTC.

This clonotype occurred many times. The J gene is TRBJ2-4, the V gene TRBV29-1; no clear D. The length of the CDR3 is 14 residues. Germline CDR1 SQVTM, CDR2 ANQGSEA. Trimming cost V 4 bases and J 0 bases, with 10 bases left between them. The chain's CDR3 is CSVVQTLAKNIQYF. The CDR3 bases are TGCAGCGTTGTTCAGACCTTAGCCAAAAACATTCAGTACTTC.

This clonotype came up a few times. The chain couples TRBV12-3 or TRBV12-4 to TRBJ2-5; unclear D gene. Trimming removed 3 bases from V and 4 bases from J, with 9 bases in between. This CDR3 is built from 13 residues. CDR3 nucleotides: TGTGCCAGCAGTTTCCTGCCTCGAGAGACCCAGTACTTC. This sequence encodes CASSFLPRETQYF.

This clonotype was detected many times. The chain recombines TRBV12-3 or TRBV12-4 with TRBJ2-5; D is perhaps TRBD2 (6 bases). This CDR3 has 14 residues. V lost 5 bases to trimming and J lost 1 base, with 11 bases between them. CDR3 region: CASSVGLSQETQYF. CDR3 nucleotides: TGTGCCAGCAGTGTCGGACTATCCCAAGAGACCCAGTACTTC.

This clonotype was observed a handful of times. J is TRBJ1-1 and V is TRBV5-5; perhaps TRBD1 as D (5 bases). In germline, CDR1 is SGHKS, CDR2 YYEKEE (reference sequence). The V and J ends lost 3 bases and 4 bases respectively, with 19 bases between them. The CDR3 is 16 residues long. CDR3 in amino acids: CASSSRQKVTSTEAFF. In DNA, the CDR3 is TGTGCCAGCAGCTCGCGACAGAAGGTTACGAGCACTGAAGCTTTCTTT.

The chain combines TRBV29-1 with TRBJ1-1, with a weak D call TRBD1 (6 bases). V was trimmed by 3 bases and J by 6 bases, leaving 20 bases between them. CDR3 length: 15 residues. The germline CDR1 and CDR2 sequences are SQVTM and ANQGSEA. The CDR3 coding sequence is TGCAGCGTTGATGCAGGGGCCCCGTCGGGCGCTGAAGCTTTCTTT. As protein: CSVDAGAPSGAEAFF. Drawing the rest from reference TRBV29-1 and TRBJ1-1, the complete variable domain is SAVISQKPSRDICQRGTSLTIQCQVDSQVTMMFWYRQQPGQSLTLIATANQGSEATYESGFVIDKFPISRPNLTFSTLTVSNMSPEDSSIYLCSVDAGAPSGAEAFFGQGTRLTVV.